Included here is one T cell receptor (beta chain) sequence, with context. The antigen remains unidentified. The sample comes from a study of T cells in pancreatic ductal adenocarcinoma. Study-wide findings and caveats: This surgical cohort overrepresents the minority presenting with early-stage disease. Compared with tumor, blood showed more total productive templates and about 8-fold more clonotypes.

No neoadjuvant therapy was given to the selected pancreatic ductal adenocarcinoma patients before their surgery. Some clones are missing from TCRdb's copy, which holds only in-frame ones; the method was immunoSEQ multiplex PCR. The sample includes 7,500 to 10,000 clones, roughly 86% of them seen just once. From germline, CDR1 is SGHTA and CDR2 FQGTGA. CDR3 size: 14 residues. After removal of 5 bases from V and 4 bases from J, the junction contained 7 bases not matched to a gene. The receptor was isolated from a human donor with pancreatic ductal adenocarcinoma. V usage is TRBV7-3 and J usage is TRBJ2-5; 7 bases are shared with TRBD1. The source material was PBMCs. The CDR3 bases are TGTGCCAGCAGCAGGACAGGACGGGGAGAGACCCAGTACTTC. Amino acids: CASSRTGRGETQYF.